Shown below are 3 T cell receptor beta chains from a single sample sequenced in a study of T cells in Graves' hyperthyroidism and ophthalmopathy. TCR beta CDR3 sequences were amplified from RNA transcripts. HTBI primers drove first-round RT-PCR of the TCR CDR3. TCRdb called the multiplex PCR reads again in MiXCR, with one record for every CDR3 protein. The table lists about 480,000 distinct CDR3 sequences, approximately 23% of them singletons. The sequencing sample was made of blood. Source of these receptors: a woman aged 70-85 years with Graves' ophthalmopathy.

In its sample, this clonotype was seen once. The chain links TRBV10-3 to TRBJ2-1; TRBD2 matches 11 bases. J lost 6 bases, V lost 3 bases, and 1 base had no gene match. Germline V gene data show CDR1 as ENHRY and CDR2 as SYGVKD. CDR3 length: 14 amino acids. The CDR3, as DNA: TGTGCCATCAGTGATAGCGGGAGGGCCAATGAGCAGTTCTTC. Translated: CAISDSGRANEQFF.

This clonotype was seen a handful of times. In nucleotides, the CDR3 is TGTGCCAGCAGTTTAAGACCAGGGGCCACTAATCAGCCCCAGCATTTT. Amino acids: CASSLRPGATNQPQHF. V is TRBV27 and J is TRBJ1-5; TRBD1 is a possible D gene (6 bases). The V gene lost 2 bases and the J gene lost 4 bases, with 15 bases spanning the gap. The germline V gene encodes CDR1 MNHEY and CDR2 SMNVEV (reference sequence). The CDR3 is 16 amino acids.

The rearrangement joins TRBV6-1 to TRBJ1-5, with TRBD1 identical over 7 bases. The CDR3 sequence is 15 residues long. Germline CDR1 MNHNS, CDR2 SASEGT. V lost 2 bases, J lost 6 bases, and 7 bases stayed unmatched. Here the CDR3 DNA reads TGTGCCAGCAGTGAAACTACAGGGGAAGGTCAGCCCCAGCATTTT. This translates into CASSETTGEGQPQHF.